The 21 T cell receptor beta chains below were found in one sample sequenced in a study of T cell responses to AZD1222 COVID-19 vaccine. Clones were sequenced by immunoSEQ multiplex PCR, and TCRdb holds only the in-frame ones, with some missing. The repertoire holds 85,000 to 90,000 clones, 89% seen once, with less than 6% in the top ten. Sequenced here: peripheral blood, sampled 28 days after the second AZD1222 dose. Receptors originate from an adult who received the AZD1222 COVID-19 vaccine.

This sequence joins TRBV19 and TRBJ2-7; D call uncertain. Trimming cost V 6 bases and J 1 base, with 16 bases left between them. Germline loops: CDR1 LNHDA, CDR2 SQIVND (reference sequence). The length of the CDR3 is 15 residues. CDR3 nucleotides: TGTGCCAGTAGGTTTGTTATGGCCGGGTCCTACGAGCAGTACTTC. Translated, it gives CASRFVMAGSYEQYF.

DNA of the CDR3: TGCGCCAGCAGGGCCGGGACAGAAGAGACCCAGTACTTC. Encoded protein: CASRAGTEETQYF. The chain carries TRBV5-1 and TRBJ2-5; 7 positions match TRBD1. From germline, CDR1 is SGHRS and CDR2 YFSETQ. V dropped 5 bases and J dropped 3; count of bases not matched to a gene: 4. The CDR3 spans 13 residues.

The chain has TRBV18 and TRBJ2-7; 7 bases agree with TRBD1. The CDR3 is made up of 12 amino acids. Germline trimming cut 3 bases from V and 6 bases from J; bases unmatched to any gene: 2. Germline CDR1 reads KGHSH; CDR2 reads LQKENI. CDR3 bases: TGTGCCAGCTCACCGACAGGGACCGAGCAGTACGTC. Protein: CASSPTGTEQYV.

The chain couples TRBV18 to TRBJ2-2, with unresolved D. The V gene's germline CDR1 is KGHSH and CDR2 LQKENI. Between the trimmed V and J ends, which lost 6 bases and 5 bases, there was a span of 25 bases. This CDR3 is 18 amino acids long. The CDR3 DNA sequence: TGTGCCAGCTCCCTGGAAGTTATCGCGGCATTGGGTACCGGGGAGCTGTTTTTT. It translates to CASSLEVIAALGTGELFF.

The chain links TRBV5-8 to TRBJ2-3; D might be TRBD1 (5 bases). Trimming took off 2 bases at V and 4 bases at J, with 8 bases between the two ends. The CDR3 length is 13 residues. Germline CDR1 SGHTS, CDR2 YDEGEE. The CDR3 protein is CASSFRGPDTQYF. The CDR3 DNA reads TGTGCCAGCAGCTTTAGGGGCCCAGATACGCAGTATTTT.

This clone was recorded a few times. The V and J genes are TRBV6-5 and TRBJ1-6; D possibly corresponds to TRBD1 (6 bases). The CDR3 is made up of 10 amino acids. Trimming removed 6 bases from V and 14 bases from J, with 8 bases in between. Germline CDR1 reads MNHEY; CDR2 reads SVGAGI. CDR3 in amino acids: CASSGTTLHF. Here the CDR3 DNA reads TGTGCCAGCAGCGGGACAACCCTCCACTTT.

The CDR3 coding sequence is TGTGCCAGCAGAGCCTTAAGCACCATATATTTT. Translation gives CASRALSTIYF. This sequence joins TRBV12-3 or TRBV12-4 and TRBJ1-3; D gene uncertain. The CDR3 length is 11 residues. Trimming removed 6 bases from V and 9 bases from J, with 9 bases in between.

In nucleotides, the CDR3 is TGTGCCAGTACAGGGGGGGGACCCCTCCACTTT. Its protein product is CASTGGGPLHF. The chain employs TRBV19 and TRBJ1-6; 7 positions agree with TRBD1. The CDR3 sequence is 11 residues long. CDR1 and CDR2 (germline): LNHDA, SQIVND (reference sequence). After removal of 7 bases from V and 12 bases from J, the junction contained 3 bases not matched to a gene.

V gene TRBV19 combines with J gene TRBJ2-1; D unclear. Germline loops: CDR1 LNHDA, CDR2 SQIVND (reference sequence). The CDR3 runs 16 residues. Trimming took 7 bases from V and 0 from J, leaving 16 bases between them. The CDR3 loop is CASKSRAGGSYNEQFF. CDR3 coding DNA: TGTGCCAGTAAGTCTCGGGCCGGCGGCTCCTACAATGAGCAGTTCTTC.

The chain recombines TRBV19 with TRBJ1-1; D is perhaps TRBD1 (5 bases). There are 14 residues in the CDR3. Between the trimmed V and J ends, which lost 6 bases and 0 bases, there was a span of 11 bases. In germline, CDR1 is LNHDA, CDR2 SQIVND (reference sequence). DNA for the CDR3: TGTGCCAGTAGCCTACAGGACATGAACACTGAAGCTTTCTTT. This encodes CASSLQDMNTEAFF.

The gene calls are TRBV10-3 and TRBJ2-3; the match to TRBD1 covers 10 bases. This CDR3 contains 17 residues. The germline V gene has CDR1 ENHRY and CDR2 SYGVKD. V was clipped by 6 bases and J by 11 bases; unmatched bases: 20. The CDR3 DNA sequence: TGTGCCATCAGCCTCTATGGGGGGGACAGGGGTCCCCGGGGGCAGTATTTT. Translation: CAISLYGGDRGPRGQYF.

Only one count was recorded for this clone. The V call is TRBV25-1, the J call TRBJ1-6, with D possibly matching TRBD1 (5 bases). V lost 3 bases and J 7 bases, leaving 13 bases between the germline ends. This CDR3 has 15 residues. In germline, CDR1 is MGHDK, CDR2 SYGVNS. DNA of the CDR3: TGTGCCAGCAGTGACCGCAGGGCGGGGAATTCACCCCTCCACTTT. The encoded protein is CASSDRRAGNSPLHF.

The chain has TRBV28 and TRBJ1-3; tentatively, D is TRBD1 (6 bases). CDR3 length: 17 residues. Between the trimmed V and J ends, which lost 4 bases and 2 bases, there was a span of 18 bases. The germline V gene encodes CDR1 MDHEN and CDR2 SYDVKM. The CDR3 nucleotides are TGTGCCAGCAGTTCCACCCCCCAGGGGCTGGCTGGAAACACCATATATTTT. This translates into CASSSTPQGLAGNTIYF.

The V gene is TRBV9, the J gene TRBJ2-7; a weak D match, TRBD2 (6 bases). Trimming took off 3 bases at V and 3 bases at J, with 16 bases between the two ends. From germline, CDR1 is SGDLS and CDR2 YYNGEE. There are 15 residues in the CDR3. In DNA form, the CDR3 reads TGTGCCAGCAGCGCCGTGGTGGGACTCCTCTACGAGCAGTACTTC. Translation gives CASSAVVGLLYEQYF.

CDR3 sequence (DNA): TGTGCCAGCAGCGTTCTCGGTGGGCCCGATACGCAGTATTTT. This encodes CASSVLGGPDTQYF. The V call is TRBV3-1 (or the pseudogene TRBV3-2), the J call TRBJ2-3; D uncertain. V lost 5 bases and J 6 bases, leaving 15 bases between the germline ends. The germline gives CDR1 LGHDT, CDR2 YNNKEL (reference sequence). The CDR3 consists of 14 residues.

This sequence joins TRBV27 and TRBJ2-7; D possibly corresponds to TRBD2 (6 bases). Germline CDR1 reads MNHEY; CDR2 reads SMNVEV (reference sequence). Between the trimmed V and J ends, which lost 4 bases and 4 bases, there was a span of 26 bases. The CDR3 consists of 18 residues. CDR3 amino acids: CASSSRWEDGRSGYEQYF. The DNA for the CDR3 is TGTGCCAGCAGTTCACGGTGGGAGGACGGACGGTCCGGGTACGAGCAGTACTTC.

The chain employs TRBV19 and TRBJ2-1, with TRBD2 matching over 10 bases. V gave up 3 bases and J gave up 4 bases; unmatched junction bases: 15. CDR3 length equals 19 residues. CDR1 and CDR2 from the germline V gene are LNHDA and SQIVND (reference sequence). The CDR3 coding sequence is TGTGCCAGTAGTATCCCGAGCGAAGCGGGGGGGCCAAGGTACAATGAGCAGTTCTTC. Translating gives CASSIPSEAGGPRYNEQFF.

This chain uses TRBV19 with TRBJ1-2, with D perhaps matching TRBD1 (5 bases). The CDR3 contains 13 residues. V was shortened by 6 bases and J by 8 bases, with 16 bases between the two germline ends. The germline gives CDR1 LNHDA, CDR2 SQIVND (reference sequence). For the CDR3, the DNA is TGTGCCAGTAGGCCGGCAGGGCCCAGGGGCTACACCTTC. Translating it yields CASRPAGPRGYTF.

The genes are TRBV2 and TRBJ2-7; 9 bases are shared with TRBD2. Trimming at V came to 0 bases and at J to 2 bases, leaving 2 bases not matched to a gene. The CDR3 runs to 15 residues. The germline gives CDR1 SNHLY, CDR2 FYNNEI. The CDR3 nucleotides read TGTGCCAGCAGTGAAGCCTCTAGCGGGGCCTACGAGCAGTACTTC. Protein sequence: CASSEASSGAYEQYF. The whole variable domain, remainder taken from reference TRBV2 and TRBJ2-7, is EPEVTQTPSHQVTQMGQEVILRCVPISNHLYFYWYRQILGQKVEFLVSFYNNEISEKSEIFDDQFSVERPDGSNFTLKIRSTKLEDSAMYFCASSEASSGAYEQYFGPGTRLTVT.

The J gene is TRBJ2-2, the V gene TRBV27, with D maybe TRBD1 (5 bases). CDR1 is MNHEY and CDR2 is SMNVEV in the germline V gene (reference sequence). V was trimmed by 3 bases and J by 0 bases, leaving 5 bases between them. This CDR3 region has 14 residues. DNA of the CDR3: TGTGCCAGCAGTTTCAGGGCGAACACCGGGGAGCTGTTTTTT. This codes for CASSFRANTGELFF.

The chain carries TRBV29-1 and TRBJ2-7; 7 bases agree with TRBD1. The CDR3 runs 12 residues. Trimming at V came to 4 bases and at J to 5 bases, leaving 5 bases not matched to a gene. Germline CDR1 is SQVTM and CDR2 is ANQGSEA. CDR3 residues: CSVGLRGNEQYF. The CDR3, as DNA: TGCAGCGTTGGGCTCAGGGGGAACGAGCAGTACTTC.